The rows below give T cell receptor beta chains drawn from one sample of a study of STAT5B mutations in CD4+ large granular lymphocyte leukemia. Profiling relied on immunoSEQ multiplex PCR, and the TCRdb table lists in-frame clones only, not all of them. This table holds 5,800 or so clones, roughly 70% found once. Specimen: PBMCs. All receptors come from a woman in her sixties or seventies with CD4+ T-cell large granular lymphocyte leukemia. Both conserved end residues are trimmed from each CDR3. Fields, in order: V gene, J gene, CDR3 protein.

TRBV11-2	TRBJ2-7	ASSHWRSYEQY
TRBV4-3	TRBJ1-1	ASSQPGTANTEAF
TRBV5-1	TRBJ2-5	ASSPGTGSETQY
TRBV21-1	TRBJ1-1	ASSKRPPTEAF
TRBV28	TRBJ2-7	ASSSGTGSGYEQY
TRBV5-1	TRBJ2-2	ASSRNPSGANTGELF
TRBV6-1	TRBJ1-6	ATTGRSYNSPLH
TRBV6-1	TRBJ1-3	ASSVRGANGNTIY
TRBV11-2	TRBJ2-3	ASSFLSGGPDTQY
TRBV5-1	TRBJ2-2	ASSLGTGTVTGELF
TRBV2	TRBJ2-1	ASRPNIGQKDNEQF
TRBV10-1	TRBJ1-1	ASSAKIQGAHTEAF
TRBV30	TRBJ1-2	AWNPGGVSYGYT
TRBV7-8	TRBJ1-2	ASSSPGGGAGYGYT
TRBV5-1	TRBJ1-2	ASRRGEDGYT
TRBV28	TRBJ1-4	ASSLQGVSEKLF
TRBV5-1	TRBJ1-2	ASSPSPGNYGYT
TRBV6-1	TRBJ1-1	ASSTRLVGNTEAF
TRBV7-2	TRBJ2-5	ASSTVPQETQY
TRBV28	TRBJ2-7	ASSSLGVPSYEQY
TRBV9	TRBJ2-3	ASSVGRGGHDTQY
TRBV5-1	TRBJ1-1	ASSSLGTANTEAF
TRBV4-3	TRBJ1-5	ASSRLMGFSCNQPQH
TRBV29-1	TRBJ1-5	SVGEASNQPQH
TRBV11-3	TRBJ2-2	ATDGASGGTNTGELF
TRBV5-1	TRBJ1-1	ASSPEDVYTEAF
TRBV4-1	TRBJ2-4	ASSQGPLSAKNIQY
TRBV28	TRBJ1-4	ASSLPQGTGAEKLF
TRBV6-5	TRBJ2-7	ASSRDPRNEQY
TRBV6-1	TRBJ1-3	AGSGANSGNTIY
TRBV27	TRBJ2-2	ASSLGTGSRTGELF
TRBV29-1	TRBJ1-3	SVPDTPGNTIY
TRBV28	TRBJ2-3	ATRGDGTDTQY
TRBV2	TRBJ1-6	ASTDLTGANSPLH
TRBV10-3	TRBJ1-1	AISESRTGGYTEAF
TRBV5-1	TRBJ2-7	ASSLVAGGYEQY
TRBV7-3	TRBJ1-1	ASSPRRGNTEAF
TRBV7-3	TRBJ2-2	ASSRDRVTGELF
TRBV6-6	TRBJ1-5	ASSYPYTAVAQPQH
TRBV6-5	TRBJ1-6	ASSSGSSYNSPLH
TRBV5-1	TRBJ2-2	ASSLGQGVPGELF